The 25 T cell receptor beta chains below all came from one sample that was sequenced in a study of metastatic and nonmetastatic thyroid tumors. Nobody among the patients had been given any treatment before thyroid surgery. TCRdb re-clonotyped the PCR reads via MiXCR. This table holds about 24,000 clones, around 20% found once. What was sequenced was blood. The receptors shown here come from a male donor with papillary thyroid cancer or a benign thyroid nodule (not recorded which). Some clones in this sample may be carry-over from other donors' samples.

A note on this clone: Just one base apart from a much larger clone, this may be a read error. The gene calls are TRBV18 and TRBJ2-3; D gene unclear. The CDR3 length is 14 residues. Trimming pared 4 bases from V and 3 bases from J, leaving 11 bases between. Germline V CDR1 and CDR2: KGHSH, LQKENI. CDR3 sequence reads: CASSRVQGTDTQYF. The CDR3 coding sequence is TGTGCCAGCTCACGGGTTCAAGGAACAGATACGCAGTATTTT.

The chain carries TRBV4-1 and TRBJ1-2; 8 bases line up with TRBD1. The CDR3 sequence is 15 residues long. V trimming: 2 bases; J trimming: 9 bases; junction bases outside the gene matches: 11. The germline V gene has CDR1 MGHRA and CDR2 YSYEKL. Written as DNA, the CDR3 is TGCGCCAGCAGCCAACCTGGACAGGGTGTAAGACGCTACACCTTC. Amino acid sequence: CASSQPGQGVRRYTF.

Worth noting for this clone: Compared with germline, one end of the junction differs, possibly owing to a read error. The chain couples TRBV2 to TRBJ1-2; D not resolved. Germline V lookup: CDR1 SNHLY, CDR2 FYNNEI. The CDR3 is made up of 11 amino acids. The CDR3 reads CVSTTVSGYTF. CDR3 DNA sequence: TGTGTCAGCACCACGGTATCCGGCTACACCTTC.

This clone was counted only a few times. The chain carries TRBV6-5 and TRBJ2-7, with 10 bases fitting TRBD1. Germline CDR1 reads MNHEY; CDR2 reads SVGAGI. This CDR3 comprises 15 residues. Losses at the gene ends were 5 bases for V and 7 bases for J; bases not matched to a gene: 11. The CDR3 spells CASSTWDRGTEEQYF. CDR3 DNA sequence: TGTGCCAGCAGTACTTGGGACAGGGGTACAGAAGAGCAGTACTTC.

On this clone: An end of the junction differs from the germline gene, which may be a read error. The genes are TRBV9 and TRBJ2-1, with D perhaps assigned TRBD1 or TRBD2 (5 bases each). CDR1 and CDR2 from the germline V gene are SGDLS and YYNGEE. This CDR3 contains 16 residues. CDR3: CVSSSAGTGTYNEQFF. DNA for the CDR3: TGTGTCAGCAGCTCGGCCGGGACGGGAACCTACAATGAGCAGTTCTTC.

V gene TRBV5-1 combines with J gene TRBJ2-3; 8 positions match TRBD2. V lost 0 bases to trimming and J lost 3 bases; unmatched junction nucleotides: 6. Germline V gene lookup returns CDR1 SGHRS and CDR2 YFSETQ. This CDR3 region has 16 residues. The CDR3 reads CASSLGTSGETDTQYF. The CDR3 nucleotides read TGCGCCAGCAGCTTGGGCACTAGCGGCGAAACAGATACGCAGTATTTT.

This clone showed up many times. This chain connects TRBV4-1 to TRBJ1-2; D is possibly TRBD1 (6 bases). This CDR3 is built from 16 residues. Trimming took 4 bases from V and 7 from J, leaving 22 bases between them. Germline CDR1 is MGHRA and CDR2 is YSYEKL. CDR3 DNA sequence: TGCGCCAGCAGCCGCGAACAGGGTTGGGGGCTACGTGGCTACACCTTC. Translation: CASSREQGWGLRGYTF.

This clone was recorded at least ten times. The chain links TRBV9 to TRBJ2-3, with 10 bases that match TRBD2. There are 17 residues in the CDR3. Germline V gives CDR1 SGDLS, CDR2 YYNGEE. V was pared by 0 bases and J by 8 bases, with 12 bases of the junction left unmatched. The CDR3 DNA reads as TGTGCCAGCAGCGTAGACTCCCTAGCGGGAGTCCGAGGTACGCAGTATTTT. It is translated as CASSVDSLAGVRGTQYF.

This clone is categorized as medium-sized. The J gene is TRBJ2-1, the V gene TRBV12-3 or TRBV12-4; D may be TRBD1 (6 bases). The germline V and J ends were trimmed by 4 bases and 9 bases, with 10 bases remaining between them. This CDR3 comprises 12 residues. CDR3 in DNA: TGTGCCAGCAGTTCGACACAGGGTGAGCAGTTCTTC. This gives the protein CASSSTQGEQFF.

Ten or more counts support this clone. The rearrangement uses TRBV29-1 and TRBJ2-7; TRBD1 matches 11 bases. Germline V gene data show CDR1 as SQVTM and CDR2 as ANQGSEA. V shed 8 bases and J 3 bases; nucleotides not matched to a gene: 6. This CDR3 contains 13 residues. The CDR3 DNA reads TGCAGCATAGGACAGGGGGCTATCTACGAGCAGTACTTC. Translated, it gives CSIGQGAIYEQYF.

This clone ranks as medium-sized. The chain couples TRBV10-1 to TRBJ2-7, with D possibly being TRBD2 (6 bases). The V end lost 2 bases, the J end lost 6 bases, and 11 bases lay between the germline ends. Per germline, CDR1 WNHNN and CDR2 SYGVQD (reference sequence). The CDR3 totals 13 residues. CDR3 in amino acids: CASSEGPSVEQYF. CDR3 in DNA: TGCGCCAGCAGTGAGGGGCCTAGCGTCGAGCAGTACTTC.

The rearrangement links TRBV24-1 to TRBJ2-1; tentative D call: TRBD2 (5 bases). V lost 9 bases and J 0 bases, leaving 17 bases between the germline ends. Looked up from germline, CDR1 is KGHDR and CDR2 is SFDVKD. This CDR3 has 16 residues. In DNA form, the CDR3 reads TGTGCCACCGCCGAGAGGGCCCCTAGCTCCTACAATGAGCAGTTCTTC. It specifies CATAERAPSSYNEQFF.

This clone turned up a few times. The rearrangement links TRBV7-6 to TRBJ1-6, with TRBD1 matching 9 bases. Germline CDR1 and CDR2: SGHVS and FNYEAQ. This CDR3 has 15 residues. J lost 7 bases, V lost 5 bases, and 6 bases had no gene match. The CDR3 nucleotides are TGTGCCAGCAGCCCTGGGACAGGGTTGAATTCACCCCTCCACTTT. This codes for CASSPGTGLNSPLHF.

In its sample, this clone was seen a few times. V gene TRBV5-6 combines with J gene TRBJ2-5, with D hard to call. The CDR3 consists of 14 residues. With 0 bases removed from V and 5 bases from J, the gap between germline ends came to 11 bases. The V gene's germline CDR1 is SGHDT and CDR2 YYEEEE. In DNA, the CDR3 is TGTGCCAGCAGCTTGGATTTGAATTCGGAGACCCAGTACTTC. Amino acids: CASSLDLNSETQYF.

This clone was detected ten times or more. This chain uses TRBV20-1 with TRBJ2-3, with TRBD2 identical over 9 bases. Trimming removed 3 bases from V and 5 bases from J; junction bases left unmatched: 6. CDR1 and CDR2 from the germline V gene are DFQATT and SNEGSKA (reference sequence). CDR3 length equals 14 residues. In DNA form, the CDR3 reads TGCAGTGCTAGTCGGCGGGAGGGCCTAGATACGCAGTATTTT. It specifies CSASRREGLDTQYF.

Of note for this clone: At one of its ends the junction is not consistent with the germline gene, which may arise from a read error. Additional DNA sequences in this sample encode the identical CDR3. The V and J genes are TRBV5-1 and TRBJ2-5; TRBD2 agrees at 11 bases. There are 19 residues in the CDR3. CDR1 is SGHRS and CDR2 is YFSETQ in the germline V gene. The CDR3 DNA reads TGCGCCAGCAGCTTGGGACGTACTAGCGGGGGTGGGGTACAAGAAACCCAGTACTTC. Residues: CASSLGRTSGGGVQETQYF.

This clone occurred once. An end of the junction does not agree with germline; a read error may underlie this. The genes are TRBV9 and TRBJ2-2, with D possibly TRBD2 on 6 matching bases. CDR3 length: 16 residues. Per germline, CDR1 SGDLS and CDR2 YYNGEE. In DNA form, the CDR3 reads TGTGCCAGCAGTGATACTGGAGGGCGAAACACCTGGGAGCTTTTTTTT. Protein product: CASSDTGGRNTWELFF.

At least ten counts were recorded for this clone. In DNA form, the CDR3 reads TGTGCCAGCAGCCAAGCAACAGGGGGGTACGAGCAGTACTTC. This encodes CASSQATGGYEQYF. This sequence joins TRBV3-1 and TRBJ2-7; 8 bases match TRBD1. Per the germline V gene, CDR1 is LGHDT and CDR2 is YNNKEL (reference sequence). V was pared by 1 base and J by 4 bases, with 3 bases of the junction left unmatched. This CDR3 contains 14 residues.

The table lists this clone with many counts. The chain is built from TRBV19 and TRBJ2-5; the match to TRBD1 covers 12 bases. This CDR3 has 15 amino acids. J lost 5 bases, V lost 5 bases, and 6 bases had no gene match. Germline V gene lookup returns CDR1 LNHDA and CDR2 SQIVND (reference sequence). This CDR3 reads CASSEGQGARETQYF. CDR3 DNA sequence: TGTGCCAGTAGTGAGGGACAGGGGGCCCGGGAGACCCAGTACTTC.

Sample share makes this clone medium-sized. The chain combines TRBV6-1 with TRBJ2-1; D remains ambiguous. Germline loops: CDR1 MNHNS, CDR2 SASEGT. The CDR3 is made up of 11 amino acids. The V end lost 8 bases, the J end lost 4 bases, and 6 bases lay between the germline ends. CDR3 sequence: CASGNYNEQFF. CDR3 in DNA: TGTGCCAGCGGGAATTACAATGAGCAGTTCTTC.

This clone was counted ten times or more. The chain uses TRBV7-9 and TRBJ2-7, with D perhaps matching TRBD1 or TRBD2 (6 bases each). CDR3 length: 17 residues. V was clipped by 0 bases and J by 1 base, with 16 bases between them. The germline gives CDR1 SEHNR, CDR2 FQNEAQ (reference sequence). CDR3 nucleotide sequence: TGTGCCAGCAGCTTAGCGGGGTACAGGGAGGAATCCTACGAGCAGTACTTC. Its translation is CASSLAGYREESYEQYF. The full variable domain, its missing parts supplied by reference TRBV7-9 and TRBJ2-7, is DTGVSQNPRHKITKRGQNVTFRCDPISEHNRLYWYRQTLGQGPEFLTYFQNEAQLEKSRLLSDRFSAERPKGSFSTLEIQRTEQGDSAMYLCASSLAGYREESYEQYFGPGTRLTVT.

This clone showed up many times. J is TRBJ2-7 and V is TRBV6-5; 8 nucleotides agree with TRBD1. Germline assignment: CDR1 MNHEY and CDR2 SVGAGI. This CDR3 is 15 amino acids long. Trimming removed 2 bases from V and 5 bases from J; junction bases left unmatched: 8. CDR3 nucleotides: TGTGCCAGCAGTTACGGACAGGACAGGGACCACGAGCAGTACTTC. Its translation: CASSYGQDRDHEQYF.

This clone occurred many times. Additional DNA sequences in this sample encode the identical CDR3. The chain recombines TRBV2 with TRBJ1-2, with D hard to call. With 3 bases removed from V and 5 bases from J, the gap between germline ends came to 10 bases. CDR1 and CDR2 from the germline V gene are SNHLY and FYNNEI. CDR3 length equals 13 residues. The CDR3, as DNA: TGTGCCAGCAGTGAGGGAGGACCGTATGGCTACACCTTC. Translated, it gives CASSEGGPYGYTF.

This clone is medium-sized. The chain is built from TRBV6-5 and TRBJ2-7; 10 bases line up with TRBD2. The J segment lost 5 bases and the V segment lost 2 bases, leaving 3 bases of the junction unmatched. The CDR3 length is 14 residues. The germline CDR1 and CDR2 sequences are MNHEY and SVGAGI. The CDR3 coding sequence is TGTGCCAGCAGTTACACTAGCGGGACCCACGAGCAGTACTTC. Translating gives CASSYTSGTHEQYF.

There are many counts of this clone. At one end the junction does not follow the germline gene, possibly because of a read error. The rearrangement links TRBV4-3 to TRBJ2-7; the D gene is possibly TRBD2 (5 bases). CDR3 length: 19 residues. Looked up from germline, CDR1 is LGHNA and CDR2 is YSLEER. CDR3 nucleotides: TGCGCCAGTAGCCAAGGTCGGGCCGTCTGGCGGGCCAGCTCCTACGAGCAGTACTTC. Protein sequence: CASSQGRAVWRASSYEQYF.